This TCR beta chain was observed in a study of identical twins. MiXCR, applied by TCRdb to the 5' RACE reads, yields one record per CDR3 protein. Here the sample spans about 200,000 distinct CDR3 sequences, around 15% being singletons. The sample also formed part of further work on T cells expressing NK-cell markers. Per that study: CD3+CD56+NKG2C+, CD3+CD56+NKG2C- and CD3+CD56-NKG2C+ T cells, once sorted, supplied the TCR beta repertoires. Sorting was restricted to alpha-beta TCR T cells by an anti-gamma-delta TCR antibody in several experiments. NKG2C+ dominant clonotype frequencies in more than 5 donors were 1.0-7.0% of CD8+ T cells. Clones of NKG2C+ T cells that had expanded were of unclear HCMV specificity.

The sequenced material came from CD8+ T cells sorted from blood. This clonotype was obtained from a woman aged 18 to 35 in good health.

The DNA of the CDR3 is TGTGCCAGCAGCGTAGCGGCAGGTGGAGGCTACACCTTC. This encodes CASSVAAGGGYTF. The V gene is TRBV9, the J gene TRBJ1-2, with unresolved D. CDR3 size: 13 residues. V lost 0 bases and J lost 8, with 11 bases in between. Germline loops: CDR1 SGDLS, CDR2 YYNGEE.